This T cell receptor (beta chain) was retrieved from a study of cytotoxic CD8 clonotypes in ibrutinib-treated CLL. Overall study: Among responders, around 25 were partial and 2 complete; after median roughly 72 months, 14 stayed remitted and roughly 12 progressed. Points from the study as a whole: T-cell clonality at baseline went above that of age-matched healthy donors and rose and fell with circulating CD8+ T-cell counts.

Germline lookup yields CDR1 SGDLS and CDR2 YYNGEE. The length of the CDR3 is 17 residues. Trimming pared 2 bases from V and 7 bases from J, leaving 21 bases between. As concerns this clone: Antigen specificity is unknown.

This table comes from immunoSEQ multiplex PCR, and its TCRdb copy is limited to in-frame clones, with some not included. This sample has about 160,000 clones, with about 80% found just once. This sequence was found in a human donor with chronic lymphocytic leukemia. This chain uses TRBV9 with TRBJ2-2; the D call may be TRBD1 or TRBD2 (5 bases each). Source: PBMCs, taken after 24 months of ibrutinib treatment. The CDR3 here is CASSVGLGARGRGELFF. The CDR3 DNA sequence: TGTGCCAGCAGCGTCGGACTCGGGGCTCGCGGTCGCGGGGAGCTGTTTTTT.